The 29 T cell receptor beta chains presented below share a single source sample, sequenced in a study of T cell responses to AZD1222 COVID-19 vaccine. Method: immunoSEQ multiplex PCR; TCRdb's copy keeps in-frame clones and lacks some. Of about 100,000 clones in the sample, roughly 90% were seen once. The source was peripheral blood, collected on day 0 of AZD1222 vaccination. These TCRs come from an adult in good health.

This clone has only a few counts. V is TRBV5-4 and J is TRBJ2-3; 7 bases are a match to TRBD1. Per the germline V gene, CDR1 is SGHNT and CDR2 is YYREEE (reference sequence). The trim removed 0 bases at V and 4 bases at J, leaving 14 bases unmatched. This CDR3 has 18 residues. CDR3: CASSLALGLLGGPDTQYF. In DNA form, the CDR3 reads TGTGCCAGCAGCTTGGCCCTGGGGTTGCTAGGGGGCCCAGATACGCAGTATTTT.

The chain recombines TRBV25-1 with TRBJ1-6; D is perhaps TRBD1 (5 bases). The length of the CDR3 is 13 residues. Germline CDR1 and CDR2: MGHDK and SYGVNS. V gave up 6 bases and J gave up 8 bases, with 11 bases separating them. Here the CDR3 DNA reads TGTGCCAGCAGCAGCCAGGGTTATTCACCCCTCCACTTT. This gives the protein CASSSQGYSPLHF.

The chain links TRBV7-2 to TRBJ2-7; TRBD2 aligns across 11 bases. CDR1 SGHTA and CDR2 FQGNSA come from the germline V gene. This CDR3 spans 15 amino acids. The V gene end was trimmed by 5 bases and the J gene end by 5 bases; junction bases not matched to a gene: 8. The CDR3 here is CASSPQGLAVNEQYF. CDR3 coding DNA: TGTGCCAGCAGCCCCCAGGGACTAGCGGTTAACGAGCAGTACTTC.

The J gene is TRBJ2-7, the V gene TRBV5-4, with 10 bases fitting TRBD2. The CDR3 is 14 amino acids. The ends lost 1 base at V and 4 bases at J; junction bases unmatched: 2. The germline V gene has CDR1 SGHNT and CDR2 YYREEE (reference sequence). The DNA of the CDR3 is TGTGCCAGCAGCTTGAGCGGGAGGGGTTACGAGCAGTACTTC. Amino acids: CASSLSGRGYEQYF.

J is TRBJ2-7 and V is TRBV27; tentatively, D is TRBD2 (5 bases). The CDR3 has 15 residues. V lost 2 bases and J 2 bases, leaving 13 bases between the germline ends. Germline V CDR1 and CDR2: MNHEY, SMNVEV (reference sequence). Here the CDR3 DNA reads TGTGCCAGCAGTTTAGCCGCCGGGGTAACCTACGAGCAGTACTTC. Amino acid sequence: CASSLAAGVTYEQYF.

The chain joins TRBV27 to TRBJ2-1; perhaps D is TRBD1 or TRBD2 (5 bases each). Trimming took 3 bases from V and 5 from J, leaving 11 bases between them. This CDR3 is built from 14 residues. Germline V gene data show CDR1 as MNHEY and CDR2 as SMNVEV (reference sequence). Here the CDR3 DNA reads TGTGCCAGCAGTTTTGATCTGGGGGACAATGAGCAGTTCTTC. As protein: CASSFDLGDNEQFF.

This clone has just one count. The chain employs TRBV18 and TRBJ2-1; TRBD1 or TRBD2 may be the D gene (6 bases each). The CDR3 is 17 residues long. Trimming stripped 3 bases from V and 2 bases from J, with 17 bases between. CDR1 is KGHSH and CDR2 is LQKENI in the germline V gene. CDR3 residues: CASSPYQRRDTYNEQFF. CDR3 sequence (DNA): TGTGCCAGCTCACCTTACCAGAGGCGGGACACCTACAATGAGCAGTTCTTC. Variable domain in full (rest from reference TRBV18 and TRBJ2-1): NAGVMQNPRHLVRRRGQEARLRCSPMKGHSHVYWYRQLPEEGLKFMVYLQKENIIDESGMPKERFSAEFPKEGPSILRIQQVVRGDSAAYFCASSPYQRRDTYNEQFFGPGTRLTVL.

The rearrangement joins TRBV7-2 to TRBJ2-3; D is possibly TRBD2 (5 bases). The CDR3 spans 16 residues. Germline CDR1 SGHTA, CDR2 FQGNSA. Trimming left V 5 bases short and J 3 bases short, with 18 bases between. The CDR3 reads CASSPVKRSLTDTQYF. The CDR3 DNA follows: TGTGCCAGCAGCCCCGTCAAGCGGAGCTTAACAGATACGCAGTATTTT.

The genes are TRBV25-1 and TRBJ2-5; 8 bases map to TRBD1. The V and J ends lost 4 bases and 5 bases, in that order; junction bases with no gene match: 9. This CDR3 spans 15 amino acids. Germline-derived CDR1 and CDR2 are MGHDK and SYGVNS. The CDR3 here is CASSAAGGSGETQYF. The CDR3 bases are TGTGCCAGCAGTGCGGCAGGGGGCTCGGGGGAGACCCAGTACTTC. The variable domain in full, with the rest retrieved from reference TRBV25-1 and TRBJ2-5, is EADIYQTPRYLVIGTGKKITLECSQTMGHDKMYWYQQDPGMELHLIHYSYGVNSTEKGDLSSESTVSRIRTEHFPLTLESARPSHTSQYLCASSAAGGSGETQYFGPGTRLLVL.

The chain has TRBV28 and TRBJ1-2, with D tentatively TRBD1 (6 bases). Germline V gives CDR1 MDHEN, CDR2 SYDVKM. The CDR3 length is 15 residues. Trimming took 5 bases from V and 1 from J, leaving 14 bases between them. CDR3 in DNA: TGTGCCAGCAGTCCCTGGGGGCGATTTAACTATGGCTACACCTTC. The encoded protein is CASSPWGRFNYGYTF.

This chain uses TRBV19 with TRBJ2-7; D is unresolved. V lost 7 bases, J lost 2 bases, and 9 bases lay in between. The CDR3 spans 12 residues. Germline V CDR1 and CDR2: LNHDA, SQIVND (reference sequence). In DNA form, the CDR3 reads TGTGCCAGTATGTCTTCAACCTACGAGCAGTACTTC. Protein: CASMSSTYEQYF.

The rearrangement uses TRBV3-1 (or the pseudogene TRBV3-2) and TRBJ2-7; tentatively, D is TRBD2 (6 bases). The germline V gene encodes CDR1 LGHDT and CDR2 YNNKEL (reference sequence). The CDR3 is made up of 15 amino acids. V was pared by 0 bases and J by 3 bases, with 12 bases between. CDR3 residues: CASSQDLGRFYEQYF. DNA for the CDR3: TGTGCCAGCAGCCAAGATCTGGGGAGGTTCTACGAGCAGTACTTC.

Only one count was recorded for this clone. The chain uses TRBV5-6 and TRBJ1-6, with D perhaps matching TRBD1 (6 bases). This CDR3 comprises 15 residues. CDR1 SGHDT and CDR2 YYEEEE come from the germline V gene. Trimming took 0 bases from V and 7 from J, leaving 11 bases between them. CDR3 residues: CASSLEYRENSPLHF. The CDR3 DNA sequence: TGTGCCAGCAGCTTGGAGTACAGGGAGAATTCACCCCTCCACTTT.

By proportion, this clone is large. This chain links TRBV5-1 with TRBJ2-7; 15 nucleotides line up with TRBD2. This CDR3 spans 16 amino acids. Germline CDR1 SGHRS, CDR2 YFSETQ. Unmatched junction bases numbered 4, after V lost 6 bases and J lost 0 bases. The CDR3 region has the DNA TGCGCCAGCACCGGGACTAGCGGGAGGTCCTCCTACGAGCAGTACTTC. Protein: CASTGTSGRSSYEQYF.

V is TRBV15 and J is TRBJ1-5, with a possible D match to TRBD1 (5 bases). V was cut by 6 bases and J by 5 bases, with 17 bases left in between. Looked up from germline, CDR1 is LNHNV and CDR2 is YYDKDF (reference sequence). The CDR3 extends over 15 amino acids. CDR3 DNA: TGTGCCACCAGACGGGAGAGGGACCGTGATCAGCCCCAGCATTTT. This translates into CATRRERDRDQPQHF.

This clone came up a few times. The CDR3 DNA reads TGTGCCAGTAGTGGGACAGTGGGCTACGAGCAGTACTTC. Protein product: CASSGTVGYEQYF. This chain joins TRBV19 and TRBJ2-7, with 7 bases fitting TRBD1. The germline V gene encodes CDR1 LNHDA and CDR2 SQIVND (reference sequence). J lost 3 bases, V lost 5 bases, and 4 bases had no gene match. The CDR3 sequence is 13 residues long.

In DNA, the CDR3 is TGTGCCTGGAGTCCCAGTTTCGACGTCCTGACTTTC. Translating gives CAWSPSFDVLTF. The gene calls are TRBV30 and TRBJ2-6, with D unclear. The V gene lost 2 bases and the J gene lost 11 bases, with 10 bases spanning the gap. This CDR3 spans 12 amino acids. Per germline, CDR1 GTSNPN and CDR2 SVGIG (reference sequence).

The V and J genes are TRBV28 and TRBJ2-2, with 7 bases matching TRBD2. V was pared by 6 bases and J by 4 bases, with 14 bases of the junction left unmatched. Germline V gene data show CDR1 as MDHEN and CDR2 as SYDVKM. CDR3 size: 17 residues. Here the CDR3 reads CASRAILGGSFTGELFF. DNA for the CDR3: TGTGCCAGCAGGGCCATCTTGGGCGGGAGTTTCACCGGGGAGCTGTTTTTT.

The chain has TRBV30 and TRBJ2-2, with D maybe TRBD2 (5 bases). CDR1 is GTSNPN and CDR2 is SVGIG in the germline V gene (reference sequence). The CDR3 length is 12 residues. V lost 2 bases and J lost 13, with 14 bases in between. Written as DNA, the CDR3 is TGTGCCTGGAGTCTCGCACTAGGAGCGCTGTTTTTT. Translation: CAWSLALGALFF. The whole variable domain, filled in from reference TRBV30 and TRBJ2-2, reads SQTIHQWPATLVQPVGSPLSLECTVEGTSNPNLYWYRQAAGRGLQLLFYSVGIGQISSEVPQNLSASRPQDRQFILSSKKLLLSDSGFYLCAWSLALGALFFGEGSRLTVL.

J is TRBJ2-1 and V is TRBV18; 12 bases are shared with TRBD2. This CDR3 contains 16 residues. Germline CDR1 KGHSH, CDR2 LQKENI. V trimming: 2 bases; J trimming: 4 bases; junction bases outside the gene matches: 3. The DNA of the CDR3 is TGTGCCAGCTCACCAGGACTAGCGGGACTATACAATGAGCAGTTCTTC. Translated: CASSPGLAGLYNEQFF.

The V gene is TRBV30, the J gene TRBJ1-1; D gene ambiguous. In germline, CDR1 is GTSNPN, CDR2 SVGIG (reference sequence). The CDR3 is 11 residues long. Trimming cost V 4 bases and J 6 bases, with 9 bases left between them. CDR3 sequence reads: CAWNREPEAFF. CDR3 sequence (DNA): TGTGCCTGGAACCGGGAGCCTGAAGCTTTCTTT.

The chain has TRBV30 and TRBJ1-3; D is uncertain. V dropped 3 bases and J dropped 4 bases, with 10 bases sitting between them. Germline CDR1 is GTSNPN and CDR2 is SVGIG (reference sequence). The CDR3 contains 13 residues. The CDR3 loop reads CAWSDGRGNTIYF. The CDR3 region has the DNA TGTGCCTGGAGCGACGGGAGGGGAAACACCATATATTTT.

The chain is built from TRBV9 and TRBJ2-6, with D perhaps TRBD1 (6 bases). V dropped 1 base and J dropped 2 bases, with 10 bases sitting between them. CDR3 length equals 16 residues. From germline, CDR1 is SGDLS and CDR2 YYNGEE. This CDR3 reads CASSVKGGTGANVLTF. CDR3 DNA sequence: TGTGCCAGCAGCGTAAAAGGGGGTACTGGGGCCAACGTCCTGACTTTC.

The CDR3 reads CATSERQGSPDQPQHF. In DNA, the CDR3 is TGTGCCACCAGTGAACGACAGGGATCTCCGGATCAGCCCCAGCATTTT. The V gene is TRBV24-1, the J gene TRBJ1-5, with 7 bases identical to TRBD1. Germline loops: CDR1 KGHDR, CDR2 SFDVKD. Unmatched junction bases numbered 10, after V lost 4 bases and J lost 5 bases. CDR3 length equals 16 residues.

The chain links TRBV10-3 to TRBJ2-2; 13 bases align to TRBD2. Trimming took 5 bases from V and 4 from J; bases not matched to a gene: 10. Looked up from germline, CDR1 is ENHRY and CDR2 is SYGVKD. This CDR3 comprises 18 residues. The CDR3 nucleotides read TGTGCCATCAGTCGGGGACTAGCGGGACCTCCGTTCACCGGGGAGCTGTTTTTT. This codes for CAISRGLAGPPFTGELFF.

The chain combines TRBV24-1 with TRBJ1-2; D not certain. This CDR3 spans 13 amino acids. Germline V lookup: CDR1 KGHDR, CDR2 SFDVKD. V lost 7 bases and J 8 bases, leaving 16 bases between the germline ends. CDR3 in DNA: TGTGCCACCAGCCCTCGGGCCGGAGACGGCTACACCTTC. Translating gives CATSPRAGDGYTF.

This chain connects TRBV5-1 to TRBJ2-1; D gene uncertain. This CDR3 has 12 amino acids. Germline CDR1 reads SGHRS; CDR2 reads YFSETQ. V was clipped by 0 bases and J by 7 bases, with 5 bases between them. Here the CDR3 reads CASSLAGNEQFF. CDR3 nucleotides: TGCGCCAGCAGCTTGGCCGGGAATGAGCAGTTCTTC.

The chain recombines TRBV3-1 (or the pseudogene TRBV3-2) with TRBJ1-5; a weak D match, TRBD1 (6 bases). This CDR3 is built from 14 residues. Germline CDR1 LGHDT, CDR2 YNNKEL (reference sequence). With 6 bases removed from V and 6 bases from J, the gap between germline ends came to 15 bases. In DNA form, the CDR3 reads TGTGCCAGCAGTCTTGGACAGCTGGGTCAGCCCCAGCATTTT. This codes for CASSLGQLGQPQHF.

J is TRBJ1-2 and V is TRBV5-4; tentatively, D is TRBD1 (5 bases). Germline values: CDR1 SGHNT, CDR2 YYREEE (reference sequence). V was trimmed by 2 bases and J by 3 bases, leaving 8 bases between them. The CDR3 has 13 residues. The CDR3 DNA follows: TGTGCCAGCAGCTTCGGGGGAGACTATGGCTACACCTTC. Its protein product is CASSFGGDYGYTF.